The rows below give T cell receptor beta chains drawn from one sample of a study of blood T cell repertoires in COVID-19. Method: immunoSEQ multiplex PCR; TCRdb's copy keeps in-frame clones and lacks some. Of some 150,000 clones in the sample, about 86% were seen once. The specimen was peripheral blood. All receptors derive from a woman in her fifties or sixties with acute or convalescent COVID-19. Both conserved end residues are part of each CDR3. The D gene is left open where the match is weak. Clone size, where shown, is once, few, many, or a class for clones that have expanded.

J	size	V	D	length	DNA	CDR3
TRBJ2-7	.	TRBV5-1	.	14	TGCGCCACCTCCCCCCCGGGACAATCCTACGAGCAGTACTTC	CATSPPGQSYEQYF
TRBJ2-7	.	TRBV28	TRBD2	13	TGTGCCAGCGCTCGGGGGGGCCGAATGGAGCAGTACTTC	CASARGGRMEQYF
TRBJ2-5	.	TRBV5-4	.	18	TGTGCCAGCAGCTTGAGCCTCGCGGGTTGGGGGGGCGTGGAGACCCAGTACTTC	CASSLSLAGWGGVETQYF
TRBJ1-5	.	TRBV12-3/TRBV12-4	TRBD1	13	TGTGCCAGCAGCCAGGGGGCCAATCAGCCCCAGCATTTT	CASSQGANQPQHF
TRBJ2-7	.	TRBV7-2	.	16	TGTGCCAGCAGCTTGGTAGGGGGTTTTGAACGTCACGAGCAGTACTTC	CASSLVGGFERHEQYF
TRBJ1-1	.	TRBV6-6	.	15	TGTGCCAGCAGTTCAAGGGGGAGGGAGAGCACTGAAGCTTTCTTT	CASSSRGRESTEAFF
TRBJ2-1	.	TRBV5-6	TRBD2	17	TGTGCCAGCAGCTCGACTAGCGGGTCGGTGGCCTACAATGAGCAGTTCTTC	CASSSTSGSVAYNEQFF
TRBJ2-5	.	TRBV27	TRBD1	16	TGTGCCAGCAGTTTCAGGGGGCAGGGTTTTCGAGAGACCCAGTACTTC	CASSFRGQGFRETQYF
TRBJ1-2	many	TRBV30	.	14	TGTGCCTGGAGCGGTCTAGGGACTTTCTATGGCTACACCTTC	CAWSGLGTFYGYTF
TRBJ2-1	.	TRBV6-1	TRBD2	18	TGTGCCAGCAGTGATTGGCCGCGGGGAGGGCCCGAATACAATGAGCAGTTCTTC	CASSDWPRGGPEYNEQFF
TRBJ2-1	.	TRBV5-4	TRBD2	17	TGTGCCAGCAGCGCACGAGCGGGGGACCACTCCTACAATGAGCAGTTCTTC	CASSARAGDHSYNEQFF
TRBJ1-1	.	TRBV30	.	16	TGTGCCTGGAGTGTATGGGGGCGGACATTGAACACTGAAGCTTTCTTT	CAWSVWGRTLNTEAFF
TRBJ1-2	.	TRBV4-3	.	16	TGCGCCAGCAGCCAAGCCCAGGGCCAGGGCCATTTGGGCTACACCTTC	CASSQAQGQGHLGYTF
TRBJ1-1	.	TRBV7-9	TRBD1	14	TGTGCCAGCAGCCGGACAGGGGGTGGCTCTGAAGCTTTCTTT	CASSRTGGGSEAFF
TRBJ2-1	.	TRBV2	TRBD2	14	TGTGCCAGCAGTCCATGGACTAGCCGGGGTGAGCAGTTCTTC	CASSPWTSRGEQFF
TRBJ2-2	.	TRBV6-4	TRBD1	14	TGTGCCAGCACTCCCACGCCAGGACAGGGGGTCCTGTTTTTT	CASTPTPGQGVLFF
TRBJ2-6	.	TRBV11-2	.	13	TGTGCCAGCAGCCTGTCTGGGGCCAACGTCCTGACTTTC	CASSLSGANVLTF
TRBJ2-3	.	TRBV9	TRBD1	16	TGTGCCAGCAGCGTAAAGGACAGGGGTTTTTCAGATACGCAGTATTTT	CASSVKDRGFSDTQYF
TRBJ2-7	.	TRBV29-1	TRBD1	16	TGCAGCGTTGAATTCCCGGACAGGGGGAGCTCCTACGAGCAGTACTTC	CSVEFPDRGSSYEQYF
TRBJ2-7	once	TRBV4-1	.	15	TGCGCCAGCAGCCGGGACTTCTTTAGCTCCTACGAGCAGTACTTC	CASSRDFFSSYEQYF
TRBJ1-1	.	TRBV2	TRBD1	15	TGTGCCAGCAGTTTGGACAGGGCTAGGAACACTGAAGCTTTCTTT	CASSLDRARNTEAFF
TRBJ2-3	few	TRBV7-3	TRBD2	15	TGTGCCAGCAGCCGAGCGGGGGGGAGCACAGATACGCAGTATTTT	CASSRAGGSTDTQYF
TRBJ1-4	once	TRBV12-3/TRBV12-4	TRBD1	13	TGTGCCAGCAGACAGGGGGCAGGTGAAAAACTGTTTTTT	CASRQGAGEKLFF
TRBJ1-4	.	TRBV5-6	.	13	TGTGCCAGCTTTGAACAGACTAATGAAAAACTGTTTTTT	CASFEQTNEKLFF
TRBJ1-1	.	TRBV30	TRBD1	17	TGTGCCTGGAGTGTACGGGTTAACAGGGGGCTCGGCACTGAAGCTTTCTTT	CAWSVRVNRGLGTEAFF
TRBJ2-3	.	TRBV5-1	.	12	TGCGCCAGCAGCTACAGCGGTGATACGCAGTATTTT	CASSYSGDTQYF
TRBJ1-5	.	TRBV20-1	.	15	TGCAGTGCTAGTAGCAGGCAGTATAGCAATCAGCCCCAGCATTTT	CSASSRQYSNQPQHF
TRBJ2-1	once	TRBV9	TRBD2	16	TGTGCCAGCAGCGTAGAGGGCGGGGGGGCCGGCAATGAGCAGTTCTTC	CASSVEGGGAGNEQFF
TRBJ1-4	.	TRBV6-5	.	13	TGTGCCAGCAGACGACAGCCTAATGAAAAACTGTTTTTT	CASRRQPNEKLFF
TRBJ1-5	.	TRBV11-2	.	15	TGTGCCAGCAGCTTATCCGGTTATAGCAATCAGCCCCAGCATTTT	CASSLSGYSNQPQHF